This entry lists 27 T cell receptor beta chains sequenced from one sample in a study of beta chain features in type 1 diabetes. Points from the study as a whole: Across all four CD4+ subsets, people with type 1 diabetes showed modestly shorter TCRB CDR3s.

Their antigens remain unidentified. Expressed TCRB transcripts were sequenced, since all the RNA that had been isolated was reverse transcribed. The protocol was immunoSEQ multiplex PCR, while the TCRdb copy is restricted to in-frame clones and leaves out a portion. The profile shows about 250,000 clones, roughly a tenth of them singletons. Sequencing used naive CD4+ T cells from blood. Source of these receptors: a young man with type 1 diabetes.

The V call is TRBV7-3, the J call TRBJ2-1, with TRBD1 matching 7 bases. Germline CDR1 SGHTA, CDR2 FQGTGA. CDR3 length equals 15 residues. V gave up 3 bases and J gave up 5 bases; unmatched junction bases: 7. The CDR3, as DNA: TGTGCCAGCAGCTTTACCGGGACAGTCAACAATGAGCAGTTCTTC. Translated: CASSFTGTVNNEQFF. Using reference TRBV7-3 and TRBJ2-1 for the parts outside the CDR3, the full variable domain is GAGVSQTPSNKVTEKGKYVELRCDPISGHTALYWYRQSLGQGPEFLIYFQGTGAADDSGLPNDRFFAVRPEGSVSTLKIQRTERGDSAVYLCASSFTGTVNNEQFFGPGTRLTVL.

This clone was counted between two and nine times. The genes are TRBV12-5 and TRBJ1-5; D is unresolved. V shed 2 bases and J shed 7 bases, with 9 bases lying between them. The CDR3 consists of 13 residues. The germline CDR1 and CDR2 sequences are LGHNT and FRNRAP. CDR3 residues: CASGLSREQPQHF. The CDR3 nucleotides are TGTGCTAGTGGTTTGTCCCGAGAGCAGCCCCAGCATTTT.

The chain uses TRBV7-9 and TRBJ1-6; 9 bases align to TRBD1. Unmatched junction bases numbered 7, after V lost 3 bases and J lost 10 bases. CDR3 length equals 15 residues. Germline loops: CDR1 SEHNR, CDR2 FQNEAQ (reference sequence). CDR3 residues: CASSLGDRVNSPLHF. CDR3 in DNA: TGTGCCAGCAGCTTGGGGGACAGGGTAAACTCACCCCTCCACTTT.

V is TRBV5-6 and J is TRBJ1-5, with 9 bases aligning to TRBD1. The CDR3 is 15 amino acids. The germline CDR1 and CDR2 sequences are SGHDT and YYEEEE. V shed 6 bases, J shed 0 bases, and the junction held 4 bases outside the gene matches. The CDR3 DNA is TGTGCCAGCAAACAGGGGGCAAATAGCAATCAGCCCCAGCATTTT. As protein: CASKQGANSNQPQHF.

About this clone itself: The sample contains more than one DNA sequence encoding this CDR3. The V gene is TRBV20-1, the J gene TRBJ2-7; no reliable D call. The germline V gene encodes CDR1 DFQATT and CDR2 SNEGSKA (reference sequence). The V end lost 6 bases, the J end lost 3 bases, and 9 bases lay between the germline ends. The CDR3 spans 11 residues. The CDR3 spells CSARDNYEQYF. CDR3 nucleotides: TGCAGTGCACGAGACAACTACGAGCAGTACTTC.

This clone was observed a few times. The germline gene is not matched at one end of the junction; a read error may be the cause. This chain links TRBV4-1 with TRBJ1-6, with 7 bases identical to TRBD1. The CDR3 has 14 residues. CDR1 and CDR2 from the germline V gene are MGHRA and YSYEKL. CDR3 loop: CASSQGDRNSPLPF. CDR3 nucleotides: TGCGCCAGCAGCCAAGGGGACAGAAATTCACCCCTCCCCTTT.

The gene calls are TRBV7-9 and TRBJ2-3, with 11 nucleotides matching TRBD1. The germline V gene has CDR1 SEHNR and CDR2 FQNEAQ (reference sequence). This CDR3 region has 18 residues. J was trimmed by 1 base and V by 4 bases; bases with no gene match: 10. For the CDR3, the DNA is TGTGCCAGCAGCTACCCTAGGACAGGGGGCTTCGGCACAGATACGCAGTATTTT. Translating it yields CASSYPRTGGFGTDTQYF.

In this sample, this clone turned up a few times. V and J are TRBV7-9 and TRBJ2-5; 10 bases match TRBD2. The germline V gene encodes CDR1 SEHNR and CDR2 FQNEAQ (reference sequence). V lost 4 bases, J lost 3 bases, and 2 bases stayed unmatched. This CDR3 region has 14 residues. The CDR3 here is CASSSLAGEETQYF. The CDR3, as DNA: TGTGCCAGCAGCTCTCTAGCGGGGGAAGAGACCCAGTACTTC.

There are a few counts of this clone. The V call is TRBV15, the J call TRBJ1-2; a possible D gene is TRBD1 (5 bases). The germline V and J ends were trimmed by 0 bases and 0 bases, with 8 bases remaining between them. In germline, CDR1 is LNHNV, CDR2 YYDKDF (reference sequence). This CDR3 has 15 amino acids. The CDR3 nucleotides read TGTGCCACCAGCAGAGAGGCAGGGCCTAACTATGGCTACACCTTC. This encodes CATSREAGPNYGYTF.

This clone occurred a few times. This chain links TRBV5-1 with TRBJ2-5; D unresolved. The V gene lost 7 bases and the J gene lost 2 bases, with 18 bases spanning the gap. CDR1 is SGHRS and CDR2 is YFSETQ in the germline V gene. This CDR3 spans 15 amino acids. The CDR3 DNA sequence: TGCGCCAGCTTTGATCTTCCGTCGAGTCAAGAGACCCAGTACTTC. It translates to CASFDLPSSQETQYF.

This clone was observed a handful of times. Other DNA sequences in this specimen translate into the identical CDR3. The rearrangement uses TRBV2 and TRBJ2-7, with D uncertain. V gave up 4 bases and J gave up 1 base, with 2 bases separating them. Germline V gene lookup returns CDR1 SNHLY and CDR2 FYNNEI. The CDR3 sequence is 11 residues long. The CDR3 coding sequence is TGTGCCAGCAGTGTATCCTACGAGCAGTACTTC. It is translated as CASSVSYEQYF.

CDR3 in DNA: TGTGCCAGCAGCCAAGATTTGAGGAATGAGCAGTTCTTC. Translation gives CASSQDLRNEQFF. The J gene is TRBJ2-1, the V gene TRBV4-2, with D unresolved. The CDR3 extends over 13 amino acids. Germline CDR1 reads LGHNA; CDR2 reads YNFKEQ. Trimming took 0 bases from V and 7 from J, leaving 7 bases between them.

The sample holds a few counts of this clone. The chain employs TRBV30 and TRBJ2-3; perhaps TRBD1 as D (6 bases). Trimming shortened V by 2 bases and J by 6 bases, and 9 bases separated the two germline ends. Germline loops: CDR1 GTSNPN, CDR2 SVGIG (reference sequence). CDR3 length: 12 amino acids. The CDR3 sequence: CAWSSQGDTQYF. CDR3 nucleotide sequence: TGTGCCTGGAGTAGCCAGGGGGATACGCAGTATTTT.

This clone showed up just a few times. This chain connects TRBV6-6 to TRBJ1-6; D is unresolved. CDR1 is MNHNY, CDR2 SVGAGI, per germline (reference sequence). Deletions cut 0 bases from V and 8 bases from J, with 14 bases between. The CDR3 is made up of 16 amino acids. The CDR3 is CASSYSAGFLHSPLHF. CDR3 DNA sequence: TGTGCCAGCAGTTACTCTGCGGGCTTCTTGCATTCACCCCTCCACTTT.

This clone has more than one count but fewer than ten. The chain is built from TRBV4-1 and TRBJ1-1, with no clear D. CDR1 is MGHRA, CDR2 YSYEKL, per germline. The CDR3 loop spans 14 amino acids. V lost 2 bases to trimming and J lost 0 bases, with 7 bases between them. CDR3 loop: CASSQINMNTEAFF. The DNA of the CDR3 is TGCGCCAGCAGCCAAATCAACATGAACACTGAAGCTTTCTTT.

The rearrangement joins TRBV5-6 to TRBJ1-5; D may be TRBD1 (6 bases). Deletions cut 4 bases from V and 9 bases from J, with 17 bases between. The CDR3 has 14 residues. Germline loops: CDR1 SGHDT, CDR2 YYEEEE. CDR3 sequence (DNA): TGTGCCAGCAGCAACAGGGACCAAGGGTTGCCCCAGCATTTT. It yields the protein CASSNRDQGLPQHF.

The chain joins TRBV6-1 to TRBJ1-6, with D uncertain. The germline V and J ends were trimmed by 0 bases and 13 bases, with 16 bases remaining between them. The CDR3 spans 15 residues. CDR1 and CDR2 (germline): MNHNS, SASEGT. Here the CDR3 reads CASSEALNQQSPLHF. CDR3 in DNA: TGTGCCAGCAGTGAAGCGCTCAACCAACAGAGCCCCCTCCACTTT.

This clone was counted between two and nine times. The genes are TRBV7-9 and TRBJ2-1; 11 nucleotides agree with TRBD2. The germline CDR1 and CDR2 sequences are SEHNR and FQNEAQ (reference sequence). Losses at the gene ends were 4 bases for V and 15 bases for J; bases not matched to a gene: 5. The CDR3 covers 12 residues. The CDR3 region is CASSSLAGGSFF. The CDR3 region has the DNA TGTGCCAGCAGCTCATTAGCGGGGGGGTCGTTCTTC.

The chain uses TRBV27 and TRBJ2-5, with D tentatively TRBD2 (6 bases). The CDR3 loop spans 14 amino acids. Germline V CDR1 and CDR2: MNHEY, SMNVEV (reference sequence). Trimming stripped 5 bases from V and 9 bases from J, with 19 bases between. The CDR3 sequence: CASSERSIWGAQYF. In nucleotides, the CDR3 is TGTGCCAGCAGTGAAAGAAGTATATGGGGGGCCCAGTACTTC.

V gene TRBV29-1 combines with J gene TRBJ2-3, with TRBD1 matching 7 bases. Germline V lookup: CDR1 SQVTM, CDR2 ANQGSEA. This CDR3 is 17 amino acids long. Trimming cost V 2 bases and J 3 bases; bases outside gene matches: 14. Here the CDR3 reads CSVERGTGEGGTDTQYF. CDR3 in DNA: TGCAGCGTTGAAAGGGGAACAGGGGAAGGAGGAACAGATACGCAGTATTTT.

This clone has only a few counts. CDR3 sequence: CASSPPSGGPYNEQFF. The DNA of the CDR3 is TGTGCCAGCTCACCCCCTAGCGGGGGGCCCTACAATGAGCAGTTCTTC. This chain connects TRBV18 to TRBJ2-1, with TRBD2 matching 11 bases. J was trimmed by 2 bases and V by 3 bases; bases with no gene match: 3. CDR1 is KGHSH, CDR2 LQKENI, per germline. CDR3 length: 16 residues.

This clone was recorded a few times. The chain joins TRBV7-9 to TRBJ2-7; TRBD1 might be the D (6 bases). V shed 10 bases and J shed 2 bases, with 15 bases lying between them. The CDR3 runs 13 residues. The V gene's germline CDR1 is SEHNR and CDR2 FQNEAQ (reference sequence). The CDR3 DNA is TGTGCCATTCAGGGCAGGGGTACCTACGAGCAGTACTTC. Protein: CAIQGRGTYEQYF.

The J gene is TRBJ1-1, the V gene TRBV7-9, with no clear D. V was clipped by 5 bases and J by 1 base, with 14 bases between them. CDR3 size: 15 residues. Germline V gives CDR1 SEHNR, CDR2 FQNEAQ (reference sequence). CDR3 region: CASSQRERANTEAFF. The DNA for the CDR3 is TGTGCCAGCAGCCAGAGGGAAAGGGCGAACACTGAAGCTTTCTTT. The full variable domain, rest sourced from reference TRBV7-9 and TRBJ1-1, is DTGVSQNPRHKITKRGQNVTFRCDPISEHNRLYWYRQTLGQGPEFLTYFQNEAQLEKSRLLSDRFSAERPKGSFSTLEIQRTEQGDSAMYLCASSQRERANTEAFFGQGTRLTVV.

This rearrangement joins TRBV5-1 to TRBJ2-1, with 7 bases matching TRBD1. Per germline, CDR1 SGHRS and CDR2 YFSETQ. V shed 0 bases and J 5 bases; nucleotides not matched to a gene: 8. The CDR3 runs to 16 residues. The CDR3 here is CASSLVSGQGDNEQFF. The CDR3 nucleotides are TGCGCCAGCAGCTTGGTCTCGGGCCAGGGGGACAATGAGCAGTTCTTC.

The V gene is TRBV5-1, the J gene TRBJ1-4; 9 bases map to TRBD1. The CDR3 runs 14 residues. J was trimmed by 8 bases and V by 4 bases; bases with no gene match: 6. CDR1 is SGHRS and CDR2 is YFSETQ in the germline V gene. This chain's CDR3 is CASSVGQGSEKLFF. The DNA for the CDR3 is TGCGCCAGCAGCGTGGGACAGGGAAGCGAAAAACTGTTTTTT. The full variable domain, with the rest looked up from reference TRBV5-1 and TRBJ1-4, is KAGVTQTPRYLIKTRGQQVTLSCSPISGHRSVSWYQQTPGQGLQFLFEYFSETQRNKGNFPGRFSGRQFSNSRSEMNVSTLELGDSALYLCASSVGQGSEKLFFGSGTQLSVL.

A remark on this clone: The sample contains more than one DNA sequence encoding this CDR3. The V and J genes are TRBV7-9 and TRBJ2-7, with D tentatively TRBD2 (6 bases). The CDR3 spans 14 residues. Germline CDR1 reads SEHNR; CDR2 reads FQNEAQ (reference sequence). Trimming took off 5 bases at V and 4 bases at J, with 15 bases between the two ends. The CDR3, as DNA: TGTGCCAGCAGCCGCGGGACGGGGAGGTACGAGCAGTACTTC. Protein sequence: CASSRGTGRYEQYF.

The rearrangement joins TRBV2 to TRBJ1-6; D gene ambiguous. The CDR3 is made up of 14 amino acids. Trimming pared 7 bases from V and 0 bases from J, leaving 7 bases between. Germline V gene lookup returns CDR1 SNHLY and CDR2 FYNNEI. The CDR3 DNA is TGTGCCAGCATCCTAAGCTCCTATAATTCACCCCTCCACTTT. Its protein is CASILSSYNSPLHF.